This T cell receptor (beta chain) was sequenced during a study of T cells after yellow fever vaccination. With respect to this clonotype: Its antigen is undetermined.

Study-wide results and caveats: Re-detected after boosting: most primary clones, about 95% of CD4 and over 80% of CD8. Abundant clonotypes from the bulk population could get into FACS-sorted repertoires as contaminants. Overlap between CD4 and CD8 compartments was detected for a small share of clonotypes.

Germline V gene data show CDR1 as SQVTM and CDR2 as ANQGSEA. Trimming removed 0 bases from V and 5 bases from J, with 12 bases in between. The CDR3 consists of 14 residues. Via MiXCR, TCRdb re-called the 5' RACE reads, giving one row per CDR3 protein. The sample includes approximately 260,000 distinct CDR3 sequences, 10% to 15% of them seen just once. This sequence originates from a young man who received the YFV17D yellow fever vaccine. The chain couples TRBV29-1 to TRBJ2-3; the D gene could be TRBD1 or TRBD2 (5 bases each). The material was CD4+ T cells sorted from PBMCs, obtained 45 days after the yellow fever booster vaccination. The CDR3 sequence: CSVEDGRAGDTQYF. Written as DNA, the CDR3 is TGCAGCGTTGAAGATGGCAGGGCGGGAGATACGCAGTATTTT.